This is a list of T cell receptor beta chains from one sample in a study of cytomegalovirus exposure and HLA in healthy donors. Generated by immunoSEQ multiplex PCR, the TCRdb table keeps only in-frame clones and is missing some. The table shows 95,000 to 150,000 clones, with under 80% occurring only once. The sequencing input was PBMCs. The receptors were gathered from a man aged 40-49 years in good health and CMV-seropositive. Both conserved end residues are part of each CDR3. The order of the fields is J gene, V gene, clone size, D gene, CDR3 DNA, CDR3 protein. A D gene is named only where the DNA matches it firmly. Not all rows give a size; the values are once, few, many and, for expanded clones, a class.

>TRBJ1-2|TRBV30|once|TRBD1
TGTGCCTGGAGTAGGACAGGGGGCGGATATGGCTACACCTTC
CAWSRTGGGYGYTF
>TRBJ2-7|TRBV23-1|NA|TRBD1
TGCGCCAGCAGTCAAGGGCAAACAGGGGGCTACGAGCAGTACTTC
CASSQGQTGGYEQYF
>TRBJ2-1|TRBV5-6|NA|NA
TGTGCCAGCAGCTTGGGGGGTGGGGCCTCCCTCAATGAGCAGTTCTTC
CASSLGGGASLNEQFF
>TRBJ1-1|TRBV18|few|NA
TGTGCCAGCTCACCAGGGAGACAGAACACTGAAGCTTTCTTT
CASSPGRQNTEAFF
>TRBJ2-7|TRBV10-1|NA|NA
TGCGCCAGCAGTGAGATTGGACTTACGTCCTACGAGCAGTACTTC
CASSEIGLTSYEQYF
>TRBJ1-4|TRBV28|NA|NA
TGTGCCAGCAGTTCAGCAGGGTTAGCTGAAAAACTGTTTTTT
CASSSAGLAEKLFF
>TRBJ2-3|TRBV5-1|NA|NA
TGCGCCAGCAGCTTGACAGGGAGACGAGATACGCAGTATTTT
CASSLTGRRDTQYF
>TRBJ2-1|TRBV7-9|NA|TRBD2
TGTGCCAGCAGCTTAGGAGGCGGGGGGGCCGATGAGCAGTTCTTC
CASSLGGGGADEQFF
>TRBJ2-5|TRBV14|NA|TRBD1
TGTGCCAGCAGCATAGGGACAGATAGCCAAGAGACCCAGTACTTC
CASSIGTDSQETQYF
>TRBJ2-2|TRBV7-3|NA|NA
TGTGCCAGCAGCTCCCTCAGGAGCGGGCCAAACACCGGGGAGCTGTTTTTT
CASSSLRSGPNTGELFF
>TRBJ2-7|TRBV30|few|TRBD2
TGTGCCTGGAGTTTAGCGGGGGGGCTCGAGCAGTACTTC
CAWSLAGGLEQYF
>TRBJ1-1|TRBV5-6|NA|NA
TGTGCCAGCAGCTTGGAATCCAGTGAAGCTTTCTTT
CASSLESSEAFF
>TRBJ2-1|TRBV7-9|NA|NA
TGTGCCAGCAGCTTAGGGCAGTCCACCTACAATGAGCAGTTCTTC
CASSLGQSTYNEQFF
>TRBJ2-7|TRBV5-1|NA|TRBD2
TGCGCCAGCAGCTTGGGGGGGACTAGTCCCTACGAGCAGTACTTC
CASSLGGTSPYEQYF
>TRBJ2-1|TRBV27|NA|NA
TGTGCCAGCAGTCCATTAGGGGCGGGGGCTTTATACAATGAGCAGTTCTTC
CASSPLGAGALYNEQFF
>TRBJ2-1|TRBV5-1|NA|NA
TGCGCCAGCAGCTTGGCCGGCCAGGAGGAGTTCTTC
CASSLAGQEEFF
>TRBJ1-1|TRBV6-1|few|NA
TGTGCCAGCAGTGAAGCGGTCTGGGCCACTGAAGCTTTCTTT
CASSEAVWATEAFF
>TRBJ2-3|TRBV6-5|NA|TRBD2
TGTGCCAGCAGGAGCGGGGGGGATGCAGATACGCAGTATTTT
CASRSGGDADTQYF
>TRBJ2-5|TRBV7-3|NA|TRBD2
TGTGCCAGCAGCTTAACTACGGGAGGGCTAGAGACCCAGTACTTC
CASSLTTGGLETQYF
>TRBJ1-5|TRBV2|NA|TRBD1
TGTGCCAGCAGGGACGCAGGGGGCGCGAGGCAGCCCCAGCATTTT
CASRDAGGARQPQHF
>TRBJ1-1|TRBV7-3|NA|TRBD1
TGTGCCAGCAGCATAACAGGGGGCGGCACTGAAGCTTTCTTT
CASSITGGGTEAFF
>TRBJ2-3|TRBV13|NA|TRBD1
TGTGCCAGCAGCTTAGTTGGACAGGGAACAGATACGCAGTATTTT
CASSLVGQGTDTQYF
>TRBJ1-6|TRBV7-2|NA|TRBD1
TGTGCCAGCAGCCCATGGGACAGGGGGTCACCCCTCCACTTT
CASSPWDRGSPLHF
>TRBJ2-7|TRBV25-1|once|TRBD2
TGTGCCAGCAGTGGTCCTCTAGCGGATGACTACGAGCAGTACTTC
CASSGPLADDYEQYF
>TRBJ2-7|TRBV2|NA|TRBD2
TGTGCCAGCAGTGTGACTAGCGGGATCAACGAGCAGTACTTC
CASSVTSGINEQYF
>TRBJ1-2|TRBV6-6|once|NA
TGTGCCAGCATTTCTCGGAACCGCGGCGAATTTGGCTACACCTTC
CASISRNRGEFGYTF
>TRBJ1-1|TRBV6-5|NA|NA
TGTGCCAGCAGACAGGGTATTGGGACTGAAGCTTTCTTT
CASRQGIGTEAFF
>TRBJ2-1|TRBV6-4|NA|TRBD2
TGTGCCAGCAGCTTACTAGCGGGAGGGCCGAATGAGCAGTTCTTC
CASSLLAGGPNEQFF
>TRBJ2-1|TRBV9|NA|TRBD2
TGTGCCAGCAGCTCCCGGGGAGCGGGGGACTTAGAGCAGTTCTTC
CASSSRGAGDLEQFF
>TRBJ1-1|TRBV6-5|NA|TRBD1
TGTGCCAGCAGTCGCGGACAGGTCATAGGGGAGGCTTTCTTT
CASSRGQVIGEAFF
>TRBJ1-5|TRBV7-9|NA|TRBD1
TGTGCCAGCAGCTTAGAGGGGCCGGGACAGCCTATACGGGGCCCCCAGCATTTT
CASSLEGPGQPIRGPQHF
>TRBJ2-1|TRBV30|NA|NA
TGTGCCGGAGGGGTCAGCGTCGGTGGTGAGCAGTTCTTC
CAGGVSVGGEQFF
>TRBJ2-5|TRBV4-2|NA|TRBD2
TGTGCCAGCAGCCAGAACGGGGGGGCCCCCCAAGAGACCCAGTACTTC
CASSQNGGAPQETQYF
>TRBJ2-7|TRBV5-1|NA|TRBD2
TGCGCCAGCAGCTTGGAAGGCGGACTAGCTGGGGGGCAGTACTTC
CASSLEGGLAGGQYF
>TRBJ2-1|TRBV12-5|NA|TRBD2
TGTGCTAGTGGTCCCTCTTTAGTGGGACTAGCGGTTCTGAGGTACAATGAGCAGTTCTTC
CASGPSLVGLAVLRYNEQFF
>TRBJ2-6|TRBV4-1|once|TRBD1
TGCGCCAGCAGCCGGACAGGGCCCTCTGGGGCCAACGTCCTGACTTTC
CASSRTGPSGANVLTF
>TRBJ1-1|TRBV7-9|NA|NA
TGTGCCAGCAGCTTAGCCGGCGGTTACACTGAAGCTTTCTTT
CASSLAGGYTEAFF
>TRBJ1-2|TRBV28|NA|TRBD1
TGTGCCAGCAGTCTAGGGACAGGGGACTATGGCTACACCTTC
CASSLGTGDYGYTF
>TRBJ2-1|TRBV28|NA|NA
TGTGCCAGCAGTTTAGTCACCTACAATGAGCAGTTCTTC
CASSLVTYNEQFF